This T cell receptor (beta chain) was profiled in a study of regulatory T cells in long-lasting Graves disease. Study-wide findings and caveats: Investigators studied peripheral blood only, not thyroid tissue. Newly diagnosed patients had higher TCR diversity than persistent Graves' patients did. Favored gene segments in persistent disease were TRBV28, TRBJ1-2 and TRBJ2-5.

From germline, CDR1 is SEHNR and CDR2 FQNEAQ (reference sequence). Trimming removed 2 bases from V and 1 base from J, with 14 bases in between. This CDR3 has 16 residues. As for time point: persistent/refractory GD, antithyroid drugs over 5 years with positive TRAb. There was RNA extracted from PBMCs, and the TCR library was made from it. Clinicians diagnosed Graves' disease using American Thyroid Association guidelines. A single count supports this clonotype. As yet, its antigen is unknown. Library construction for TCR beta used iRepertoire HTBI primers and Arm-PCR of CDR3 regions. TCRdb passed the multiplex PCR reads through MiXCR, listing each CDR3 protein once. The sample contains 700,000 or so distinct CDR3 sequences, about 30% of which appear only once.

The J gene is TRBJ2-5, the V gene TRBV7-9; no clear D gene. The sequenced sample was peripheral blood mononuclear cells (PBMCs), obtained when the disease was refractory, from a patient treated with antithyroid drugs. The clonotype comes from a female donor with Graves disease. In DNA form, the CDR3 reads TGTGCCAGCAGCTTAAGTTTTGGGCTTGGCCAAGAGACCCAGTACTTC. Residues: CASSLSFGLGQETQYF.